The 21 T cell receptor beta chains given below trace back to one sample, sequenced in a study of cytomegalovirus exposure and HLA in healthy donors. PCR amplification relied on 60 Vbeta primers (plus 13 Jbeta primers). Clones were sequenced by immunoSEQ multiplex PCR, and TCRdb holds only the in-frame ones, with some missing. The sample has around 210,000 clones, 70% to 80% seen once. Source material: PBMCs. These receptors were taken from a woman in her 30s in good health and CMV-seronegative.

The chain carries TRBV27 and TRBJ1-6; TRBD1 agrees at 7 bases. Germline values: CDR1 MNHEY, CDR2 SMNVEV (reference sequence). The CDR3 runs to 16 residues. V gave up 7 bases and J gave up 6 bases; unmatched junction bases: 12. CDR3: CASTIAGGWGNSPLHF. CDR3 in DNA: TGTGCCAGCACCATCGCAGGGGGATGGGGTAATTCACCCCTCCACTTT.

This clone was observed a single time. This chain links TRBV5-6 with TRBJ1-2; no reliable D call. The CDR3 runs to 15 residues. Per the germline V gene, CDR1 is SGHDT and CDR2 is YYEEEE. Trimming shortened V by 0 bases and J by 4 bases, and 13 bases separated the two germline ends. Written as DNA, the CDR3 is TGTGCCAGCAGCTTGGTTGAGGTTCGAAGCTATGGCTACACCTTC. This encodes CASSLVEVRSYGYTF.

CDR3 sequence (DNA): TGCGCCAGCAGCTTGGTGGTTCAAGGGGCCCATGAGCAGTTCTTC. This gives the protein CASSLVVQGAHEQFF. This rearrangement joins TRBV5-1 to TRBJ2-1; D is possibly TRBD1 (5 bases). V lost 0 bases and J 8 bases, leaving 15 bases between the germline ends. The CDR3 length is 15 residues. Germline values: CDR1 SGHRS, CDR2 YFSETQ. Full variable domain (rest looked up from reference TRBV5-1 and TRBJ2-1): KAGVTQTPRYLIKTRGQQVTLSCSPISGHRSVSWYQQTPGQGLQFLFEYFSETQRNKGNFPGRFSGRQFSNSRSEMNVSTLELGDSALYLCASSLVVQGAHEQFFGPGTRLTVL.

This rearrangement joins TRBV7-7 to TRBJ2-2, with D maybe TRBD2 (5 bases). Trimming stripped 5 bases from V and 4 bases from J, with 14 bases between. Germline-derived CDR1 and CDR2 are SSHAT and FNYEAQ (reference sequence). CDR3 length: 15 residues. CDR3 bases: TGTGCCAGCAGCCAGACCCTGGCGGGCACCGGGGAGCTGTTTTTT. Protein sequence: CASSQTLAGTGELFF.

This clone was detected only a few times. The chain uses TRBV7-9 and TRBJ1-1; no definite D call. The germline V gene has CDR1 SEHNR and CDR2 FQNEAQ (reference sequence). With 5 bases removed from V and 3 bases from J, the gap between germline ends came to 13 bases. The CDR3 sequence is 14 residues long. The CDR3 DNA reads TGTGCCAGCAGCGCGGGGTACGGGGACACTGAAGCTTTCTTT. Its translation: CASSAGYGDTEAFF. The entire variable domain, with the rest obtained from reference TRBV7-9 and TRBJ1-1, is as follows: DTGVSQNPRHKITKRGQNVTFRCDPISEHNRLYWYRQTLGQGPEFLTYFQNEAQLEKSRLLSDRFSAERPKGSFSTLEIQRTEQGDSAMYLCASSAGYGDTEAFFGQGTRLTVV.

The CDR3 DNA reads TGTGCCAGCCTTCACTGGGGCCCGGGGGGCCGGGCAGATACGCAGTATTTT. This encodes CASLHWGPGGRADTQYF. The chain has TRBV7-9 and TRBJ2-3, with D perhaps matching TRBD2 (7 bases). This CDR3 comprises 17 residues. The V and J ends lost 8 bases and 4 bases respectively, with 25 bases between them. Germline CDR1 SEHNR, CDR2 FQNEAQ (reference sequence).

The V call is TRBV28, the J call TRBJ2-7; a possible D gene is TRBD1 (6 bases). CDR1 and CDR2 from the germline V gene are MDHEN and SYDVKM. The CDR3 consists of 15 residues. V was trimmed by 2 bases and J by 0 bases, leaving 11 bases between them. In DNA form, the CDR3 reads TGTGCCAGCAGTTTAATCGCGGACAGCTCCTACGAGCAGTACTTC. Protein product: CASSLIADSSYEQYF.

This chain joins TRBV9 and TRBJ1-1; a weak D match, TRBD1 (5 bases). Per germline, CDR1 SGDLS and CDR2 YYNGEE. Trimming removed 0 bases from V and 1 base from J, with 16 bases in between. The CDR3 consists of 17 residues. The CDR3 sequence is CASSVVPAGWGNTEAFF. CDR3 bases: TGTGCCAGCAGCGTAGTCCCGGCAGGGTGGGGGAACACTGAAGCTTTCTTT.

This clone was picked up one time. This chain links TRBV5-4 with TRBJ1-2; no clear D gene. CDR3 length: 17 residues. Germline CDR1 and CDR2: SGHNT and YYREEE (reference sequence). V gave up 4 bases and J gave up 4 bases, with 23 bases separating them. The CDR3 is CASSLPGSNVFIYGYTF. As DNA, the CDR3 is TGTGCCAGCAGCCTCCCGGGGTCTAACGTTTTCATCTATGGCTACACCTTC.

V and J are TRBV7-7 and TRBJ2-1; 9 bases line up with TRBD2. In germline, CDR1 is SSHAT, CDR2 FNYEAQ (reference sequence). Trimming cost V 4 bases and J 9 bases; bases outside gene matches: 10. The length of the CDR3 is 15 residues. The CDR3 spells CASSYEASGMGEQFF. The CDR3 nucleotides read TGTGCCAGCAGCTATGAGGCTAGCGGGATGGGTGAGCAGTTCTTC.

On this clone itself: The junction differs from germline at one of its ends, possibly a read error. The chain has TRBV27 and TRBJ1-2; D is unresolved. Germline assignment: CDR1 MNHEY and CDR2 SMNVEV (reference sequence). The CDR3 has 12 residues. Here the CDR3 DNA reads TGTGCCAGCAGCCCCAATAACTATGGCTACCCCTTC. This codes for CASSPNNYGYPF.

This clone appeared a few times. V usage is TRBV6-1 and J usage is TRBJ1-2; D perhaps matches TRBD1 (5 bases). From germline, CDR1 is MNHNS and CDR2 SASEGT. The CDR3 contains 12 residues. V lost 4 bases and J lost 8, with 11 bases in between. CDR3 amino acids: CASSATGRGYTF. The DNA of the CDR3 is TGTGCCAGCAGTGCAACAGGCCGGGGCTACACCTTC.

V usage is TRBV5-1 and J usage is TRBJ1-3, with D maybe TRBD1 (5 bases). CDR3 length: 19 amino acids. Trimming took 4 bases from V and 3 from J, leaving 26 bases between them. CDR1 and CDR2 (germline): SGHRS, YFSETQ. The CDR3, as DNA: TGCGCCAGCAGCAGGGGAGAGCCCCGGGGGTCTCCTTATGGAAACACCATATATTTT. This translates into CASSRGEPRGSPYGNTIYF.

This clone was observed a handful of times. This rearrangement joins TRBV10-2 to TRBJ1-5; the D is unclear. There are 15 residues in the CDR3. CDR1 is WSHSY, CDR2 SAAADI, per germline. Trimming took off 0 bases at V and 2 bases at J, with 8 bases between the two ends. CDR3 region: CASSESTGGNQPQHF. CDR3 coding DNA: TGCGCCAGCAGTGAGTCGACGGGAGGCAATCAGCCCCAGCATTTT.

V and J are TRBV28 and TRBJ2-7; D remains ambiguous. Trimming removed 6 bases at V and 0 bases at J, with 15 bases between. CDR3 length equals 15 residues. Looked up from germline, CDR1 is MDHEN and CDR2 is SYDVKM. The CDR3 loop is CASRVSPARSYEQYF. The CDR3, as DNA: TGTGCCAGCAGGGTTTCCCCAGCGCGCTCCTACGAGCAGTACTTC.

This chain uses TRBV5-1 with TRBJ2-1; 15 bases align to TRBD2. CDR1 and CDR2 (germline): SGHRS, YFSETQ. The CDR3 extends over 16 amino acids. Trimming took 4 bases from V and 12 from J; bases not matched to a gene: 11. The CDR3: CASSLPGLAGGAGQFF. CDR3 nucleotides: TGCGCCAGCAGCCTCCCCGGACTAGCGGGAGGGGCGGGGCAGTTCTTC.

This chain joins TRBV7-9 and TRBJ1-2; the match to TRBD1 covers 7 bases. J lost 0 bases, V lost 4 bases, and 17 bases had no gene match. Germline CDR1 reads SEHNR; CDR2 reads FQNEAQ (reference sequence). This CDR3 is built from 19 residues. The CDR3 here is CASSYNRGRGNAANYGYTF. Written as DNA, the CDR3 is TGTGCCAGCAGCTATAACAGGGGCCGGGGGAATGCAGCTAACTATGGCTACACCTTC.

This clone was seen only once. The genes are TRBV7-3 and TRBJ2-1; 12 bases line up with TRBD1. The germline V gene encodes CDR1 SGHTA and CDR2 FQGTGA. The V and J ends lost 5 bases and 6 bases, in that order; junction bases with no gene match: 2. The CDR3 runs to 14 residues. The CDR3 loop is CASSRDRGRNEQFF. Written as DNA, the CDR3 is TGTGCCAGCAGCCGGGACAGGGGGCGCAATGAGCAGTTCTTC.

V and J are TRBV7-6 and TRBJ2-3; 11 bases are a match to TRBD2. Germline V gene data show CDR1 as SGHVS and CDR2 as FNYEAQ. After removal of 1 base from V and 3 bases from J, the junction contained 3 bases not matched to a gene. CDR3 length equals 16 residues. CDR3 residues: CASSLVSGRETDTQYF. CDR3 DNA: TGTGCCAGCAGCTTAGTTAGCGGGAGGGAAACAGATACGCAGTATTTT.

Comment on this clone: A read error may produce the germline difference seen at one junction end. CDR3 in DNA: TGTGCTAGCAGCCAAGGGACAGAAAAAGAAGATACGCAGTATTTT. This translates into CASSQGTEKEDTQYF. This rearrangement joins TRBV7-7 to TRBJ2-3; 7 bases map to TRBD1. The CDR3 runs to 15 residues. CDR1 and CDR2 (germline): SSHAT, FNYEAQ (reference sequence).

The V gene is TRBV6-5, the J gene TRBJ1-5; 7 bases are shared with TRBD1. CDR3 size: 15 residues. Germline assignment: CDR1 MNHEY and CDR2 SVGAGI. Trimming took 6 bases from V and 0 from J; bases not matched to a gene: 5. The DNA of the CDR3 is TGTGCCAGCAGCCAGACAGGGTATAGCAATCAGCCCCAGCATTTT. Amino acid sequence: CASSQTGYSNQPQHF.